These T cell receptor beta chains were read from a single sample in a study of chemoradiotherapy in HPV16-positive cancers. Produced via immunoSEQ multiplex PCR; TCRdb's table is partial and in-frame only. The repertoire includes some 12,000 clones, approximately 88% of them detected once, and less than 3% sits in the top ten. Specimen: blood, collected from a patient who underwent chemoradiotherapy. The receptor set was obtained from a human donor with HPV-associated anogenital cancer. The CDR3 runs from the conserved cysteine through the conserved F or W.

TRBV28,CASSGTLRDTQYF
TRBV4-1,CASSQGGDTQYF
TRBV4-1,CASSQDRGAYEQYF
TRBV14,CASSPVYGARGSPLHF
TRBV27,CASSRAGQGNTEAFF
TRBV4-1,CASSYVVGANYGYTF
TRBV5-6,CASSLSGARNSPLHF
TRBV6-5,CASSPRQGVIYEQYF
TRBV27,CASSLSGGSTDTQYF
TRBV19,CASSIEGGNTEAFF
TRBV9,CASSVRDSYYNEQFF
TRBV16,CASSNGTGYTF
TRBV7-6,CASSLLAGSADTQYF
TRBV5-6,CASSGGTSGANEQFF
TRBV5-5,CASSYLQGGPTEAFF
TRBV2,CASSETRDLNTEAFF
TRBV4-1,CASSHFTGRPGQNYGYTF
TRBV19,CATGTDDTNEKLFF
TRBV18,CASSLTIDRSGYTF
TRBV18,CASSPADRGSEAFF
TRBV14,CASSTSGVRTGELFF
TRBV2,CASSEDSNFVEKLFF
TRBV5-6,CASSQGANLITIGNTIYF
TRBV5-4,CASSFGGKETQYF
TRBV18,CASSPRGAGGETQYF
TRBV28,CASSLGRDYGYTF
TRBV6-4,CASSRLAGGLNTGELFF
TRBV18,CASSPAVRTSGANVLTF
TRBV5-1,CASSLNRRTSGNTIYF
TRBV11-2,CASSPLAGGDYGEQYF
TRBV5-6,CASSSTGRQVQGANVLTF
TRBV7-2,CASAPPNQPQHF
TRBV5-1,CASSLRTGDYNEQFF
TRBV9,CASSVESGVSQYF
TRBV18,CASSPPATLSSGNTIYF
TRBV6-1,CASSLRGETQYF
TRBV11-2,CASSSDPGSGELFF
TRBV7-2,CASSLGKQGRYTF
TRBV6-5,CASQGRRGGEKLFF
TRBV19,CASSMGQGANYGYTF
TRBV7-2,CASSLALAGGETQYF
TRBV29-1,CSVAAGGRGPAFAFF
TRBV29-1,CSVDRGIVGGYTF
TRBV9,CASSVLSELAGEGNEQFF
TRBV29-1,CSGKGAGVSGYTF